The 13 T cell receptor beta chains below all came from one sample that was sequenced in a study of T cell responses to AZD1222 COVID-19 vaccine. Generated by immunoSEQ multiplex PCR, the TCRdb table keeps only in-frame clones and is missing some. The repertoire holds approximately 140,000 clones, about 91% seen once, with about 15% in the top ten. The sequenced sample was peripheral blood, obtained on day 0 of AZD1222 vaccination. Receptors originate from an adult in good health.

The chain couples TRBV3-1 (or the pseudogene TRBV3-2) to TRBJ1-2, with D unclear. V shed 3 bases and J shed 4 bases, with 9 bases lying between them. Germline V lookup: CDR1 LGHDT, CDR2 YNNKEL (reference sequence). This CDR3 has 13 residues. DNA for the CDR3: TGTGCCAGCAGCCACCTCCGTAGCTATGGCTACACCTTC. Its translation: CASSHLRSYGYTF.

This clone was recorded once. This chain links TRBV4-3 with TRBJ2-7, with D possibly matching TRBD1 (5 bases). The CDR3 is made up of 15 amino acids. Germline V gene data show CDR1 as LGHNA and CDR2 as YSLEER. Between the trimmed V and J ends, which lost 1 base and 3 bases, there was a span of 13 bases. This chain's CDR3 is CASSQVRQQVYEQYF. The CDR3 nucleotides read TGCGCCAGCAGCCAAGTTCGACAGCAAGTCTACGAGCAGTACTTC.

This clone was seen a few times. V usage is TRBV9 and J usage is TRBJ1-1, with TRBD1 identical over 7 bases. J was trimmed by 0 bases and V by 6 bases; bases with no gene match: 14. Germline V gene sequence: CDR1 SGDLS, CDR2 YYNGEE. The CDR3 runs to 17 residues. CDR3 coding DNA: TGTGCCAGCACCGGAATACAGGGGATATCCATGAACACTGAAGCTTTCTTT. This codes for CASTGIQGISMNTEAFF. The full variable domain, completed using reference TRBV9 and TRBJ1-1, is DSGVTQTPKHLITATGQRVTLRCSPRSGDLSVYWYQQSLDQGLQFLIQYYNGEERAKGNILERFSAQQFPDLHSELNLSSLELGDSALYFCASTGIQGISMNTEAFFGQGTRLTVV.

The CDR3 nucleotides are TGCGCCACTCAGGCGGCGGGGCACGTGGATACGCAGTATTTT. Translation gives CATQAAGHVDTQYF. This rearrangement joins TRBV4-1 to TRBJ2-3; a possible D gene is TRBD2 (6 bases). The CDR3 spans 14 residues. Trimming took off 10 bases at V and 6 bases at J, with 20 bases between the two ends. Germline CDR1 reads MGHRA; CDR2 reads YSYEKL.

The chain links TRBV5-1 to TRBJ2-1; TRBD1 matches at 7 bases. Germline CDR1 is SGHRS and CDR2 is YFSETQ. After removal of 2 bases from V and 4 bases from J, the junction contained 3 bases not matched to a gene. The CDR3 sequence is 14 residues long. The CDR3 region has the DNA TGCGCCAGCAGCTTTGGGACAGATTACAATGAGCAGTTCTTC. This translates into CASSFGTDYNEQFF.

The V and J genes are TRBV10-3 and TRBJ2-7; 9 nucleotides align to TRBD2. The CDR3 contains 14 residues. In germline, CDR1 is ENHRY, CDR2 SYGVKD. With V trimmed by 10 bases and J by 5 bases, 12 bases remained unmatched. CDR3 amino acids: CATSGGLAGNEQYF. CDR3 bases: TGTGCCACCTCAGGGGGACTAGCCGGTAACGAGCAGTACTTC.

The genes are TRBV3-1 (or the pseudogene TRBV3-2) and TRBJ2-3, with TRBD2 matching over 14 bases. Germline assignment: CDR1 LGHDT and CDR2 YNNKEL (reference sequence). This CDR3 contains 15 residues. Losses at the gene ends were 6 bases for V and 6 bases for J; bases not matched to a gene: 5. The DNA for the CDR3 is TGTGCCAGCAGTCGACTAGCGGGGGGGCCGGATACGCAGTATTTT. Its protein product is CASSRLAGGPDTQYF.

This clone appeared once. This chain connects TRBV11-2 to TRBJ1-2; weak D call: TRBD1 (6 bases). Between the trimmed V and J ends, which lost 2 bases and 2 bases, there was a span of 9 bases. This CDR3 contains 14 residues. CDR1 SGHAT and CDR2 FQNNGV come from the germline V gene. CDR3 amino acids: CASSLTGLNYGYTF. For the CDR3, the DNA is TGTGCCAGCAGCTTAACAGGGTTAAACTATGGCTACACCTTC.

This rearrangement joins TRBV30 to TRBJ1-5; D is ambiguous. V shed 3 bases and J shed 6 bases, with 12 bases lying between them. The CDR3 runs 13 residues. Germline V gene sequence: CDR1 GTSNPN, CDR2 SVGIG (reference sequence). The CDR3 DNA reads TGTGCCTGGAGCGGAACAAGCGGTCAGCCCCAGCATTTT. This codes for CAWSGTSGQPQHF.

The chain is built from TRBV18 and TRBJ2-7; D is possibly TRBD1 or TRBD2 (5 bases each). The CDR3 consists of 13 residues. The germline V gene encodes CDR1 KGHSH and CDR2 LQKENI. V dropped 5 bases and J dropped 7 bases, with 15 bases sitting between them. CDR3 in DNA: TGTGCCAGCTCATCTCTTGGCGAGGGGGAGCAGTACTTC. Translated: CASSSLGEGEQYF.

This chain joins TRBV28 and TRBJ1-5, with D maybe TRBD1 (5 bases). This CDR3 comprises 19 residues. Germline CDR1 is MDHEN and CDR2 is SYDVKM. V shed 2 bases and J shed 2 bases, with 22 bases lying between them. CDR3 in DNA: TGTGCCAGCAGTTTACGGGCAGGGCCCCCTGGGTTTCGCAATCAGCCCCAGCATTTT. Amino acids: CASSLRAGPPGFRNQPQHF.

The CDR3 is CASTGAQGSPLHF. The CDR3 nucleotides are TGTGCCAGTACCGGAGCCCAAGGTTCACCCCTCCACTTT. V is TRBV7-2 and J is TRBJ1-6, with D uncertain. The CDR3 sequence is 13 residues long. Trimming cost V 9 bases and J 9 bases, with 15 bases left between them. Germline-derived CDR1 and CDR2 are SGHTA and FQGNSA.

V and J are TRBV10-3 and TRBJ1-1; no reliable D call. This CDR3 comprises 12 residues. Germline CDR1 is ENHRY and CDR2 is SYGVKD. The V gene lost 2 bases and the J gene lost 8 bases, with 9 bases spanning the gap. CDR3 in amino acids: CAISEGGHEAFF. CDR3 DNA sequence: TGTGCCATCAGTGAGGGAGGCCACGAAGCTTTCTTT.